The clone carrying this TCR beta chain appeared many times. The CDR3 totals 12 residues. V lost 7 bases to trimming and J lost 5 bases, with 9 bases between them. From germline, CDR1 is KGHDR and CDR2 SFDVKD. RNA transcripts provided the source from which TCR beta CDR3 regions were amplified. An initial round of RT-PCR targeting the TCR CDR3 relied on the HTBI primer set. Each CDR3 protein is one row after TCRdb ran MiXCR on the multiplex PCR reads. The data hold around 250,000 distinct CDR3 sequences, with roughly 15% observed a single time. The data were taken from a study of T cells in Graves' hyperthyroidism and ophthalmopathy.

J is TRBJ2-3 and V is TRBV24-1; the D is unclear. The TCR was taken from a woman aged 18-35 years with Graves' ophthalmopathy. The source material was blood. The CDR3 loop is CATRCSKDTQYF. CDR3 bases: TGTGCCACCAGGTGTAGTAAAGATACGCAGTATTTT.